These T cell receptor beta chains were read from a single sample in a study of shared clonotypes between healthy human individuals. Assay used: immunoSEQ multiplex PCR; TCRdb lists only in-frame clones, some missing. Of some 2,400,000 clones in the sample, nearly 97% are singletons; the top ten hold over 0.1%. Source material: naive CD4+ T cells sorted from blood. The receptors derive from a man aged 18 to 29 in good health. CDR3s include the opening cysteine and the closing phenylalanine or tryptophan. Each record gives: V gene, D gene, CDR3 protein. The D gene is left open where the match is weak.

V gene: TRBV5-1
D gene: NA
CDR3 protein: CASSLATGNQETQYF

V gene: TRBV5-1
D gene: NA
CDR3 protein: CASSSQGSYNEQFF

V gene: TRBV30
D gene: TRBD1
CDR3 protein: CAWRDSDRVGYEQYF

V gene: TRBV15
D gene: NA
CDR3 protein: CATSSARREEGYTF

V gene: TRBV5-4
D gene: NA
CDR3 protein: CASSSGPMATNEKLFF

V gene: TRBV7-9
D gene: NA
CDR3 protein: CASSSRSELIGNIQYF

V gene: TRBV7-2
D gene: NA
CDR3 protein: CASSLGQETQYF

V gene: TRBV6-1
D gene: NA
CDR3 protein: CASRGDYEQYF

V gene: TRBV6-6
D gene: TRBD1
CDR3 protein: CASSYEGGLGEKLFF

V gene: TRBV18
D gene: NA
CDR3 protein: CASSPPTGGLMNTEAFF

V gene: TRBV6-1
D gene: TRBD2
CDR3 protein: CASSETSGGPNEQFF

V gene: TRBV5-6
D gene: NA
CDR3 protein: CASSRPFGGAKSDGYTF

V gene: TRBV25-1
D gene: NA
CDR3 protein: CASSEYGAAEQFF

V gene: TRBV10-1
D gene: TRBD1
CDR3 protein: CASSERTGVNEKLFF

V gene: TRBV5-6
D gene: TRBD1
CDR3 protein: CASSISDRAYGYTF

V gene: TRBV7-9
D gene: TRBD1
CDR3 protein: CASSLEQGRGQPQHF

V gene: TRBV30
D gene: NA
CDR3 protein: CAGSRGSNSGNTIYF

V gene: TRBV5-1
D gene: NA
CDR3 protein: CASSLEGGRGYF

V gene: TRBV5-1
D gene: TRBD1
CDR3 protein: CASSLDGTGGNYEQYF

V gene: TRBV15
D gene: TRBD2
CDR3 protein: CATSGRTSGYYEQYF

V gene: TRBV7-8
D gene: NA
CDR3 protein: CASSLVGGGRTDTQYF

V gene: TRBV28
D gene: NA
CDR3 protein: CASTPRPGGMQYF

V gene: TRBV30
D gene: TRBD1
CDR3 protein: CAWSRESGGRQPQHF

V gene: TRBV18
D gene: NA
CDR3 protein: CASSATPTVYNEQFF

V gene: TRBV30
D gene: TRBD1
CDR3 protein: CAWSVRDSNSPLHF

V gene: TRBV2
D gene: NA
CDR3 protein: CASRLYGGSNEKLFF

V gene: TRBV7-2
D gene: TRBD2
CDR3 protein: CASSLTGRGEQYF

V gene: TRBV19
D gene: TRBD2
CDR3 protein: CASSSGGNEQFF

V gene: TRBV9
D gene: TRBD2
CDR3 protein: CASSERAGGPAGELFF

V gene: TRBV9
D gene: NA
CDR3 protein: CASSAGLSTDTQYF

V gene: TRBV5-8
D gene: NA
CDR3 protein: CASSLGTKNSNQPQHF

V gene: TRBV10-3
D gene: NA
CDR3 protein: CATTGSGASSYEQYF

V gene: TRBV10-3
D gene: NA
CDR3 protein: CAISESPNEKLFF

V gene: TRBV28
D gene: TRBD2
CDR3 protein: CASFGGVNTGELFF

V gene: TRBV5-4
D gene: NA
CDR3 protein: CASSLVVEQNTDTQYF

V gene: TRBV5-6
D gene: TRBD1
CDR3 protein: CASSLVGTVNTEAFF

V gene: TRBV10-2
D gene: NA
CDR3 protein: CASTGVGYEQYF